These 26 T cell receptor beta chains share one sample of origin, sequenced in a study of blood T cell repertoires in COVID-19. TCRdb's table, derived via immunoSEQ multiplex PCR, lists solely in-frame clones and lacks some. Among some 80,000 clones listed, 80% to 90% were seen once. Sequences were obtained from peripheral blood. The receptors come from a human donor in a cohort sampled during active COVID-19.

The chain couples TRBV6-6 to TRBJ1-2, with D unresolved. CDR1 and CDR2 from the germline V gene are MNHNY and SVGAGI (reference sequence). This CDR3 contains 14 residues. Trimming shortened V by 4 bases and J by 2 bases, and 11 bases separated the two germline ends. Here the CDR3 DNA reads TGTGCCAGCAGTTTTGCCGGAGAGAACTATGGCTACACCTTC. It encodes CASSFAGENYGYTF.

The rearrangement uses TRBV27 and TRBJ2-3; tentatively, D is TRBD2 (7 bases). V lost 2 bases and J 3 bases, leaving 12 bases between the germline ends. Germline V gene data show CDR1 as MNHEY and CDR2 as SMNVEV (reference sequence). The CDR3 spans 15 residues. The CDR3 reads CASSLEGGETDTQYF. CDR3 sequence (DNA): TGTGCCAGCAGTTTAGAGGGGGGGGAGACAGATACGCAGTATTTT.

The chain employs TRBV9 and TRBJ1-1; 8 bases are a match to TRBD1. CDR1 and CDR2 from the germline V gene are SGDLS and YYNGEE. V lost 3 bases, J lost 7 bases, and 17 bases stayed unmatched. The CDR3 length is 17 residues. The DNA for the CDR3 is TGTGCCAGCAGCGCAACCACCTTTGGGCAGGGGGCCGATGAAGCTTTCTTT. Residues: CASSATTFGQGADEAFF. The whole variable domain, filled in from reference TRBV9 and TRBJ1-1, reads DSGVTQTPKHLITATGQRVTLRCSPRSGDLSVYWYQQSLDQGLQFLIQYYNGEERAKGNILERFSAQQFPDLHSELNLSSLELGDSALYFCASSATTFGQGADEAFFGQGTRLTVV.

The chain combines TRBV27 with TRBJ1-2; D uncertain. The CDR3 sequence is 14 residues long. Trimming stripped 3 bases from V and 0 bases from J, with 8 bases between. The V gene's germline CDR1 is MNHEY and CDR2 SMNVEV (reference sequence). CDR3 in amino acids: CASSLGTSNYGYTF. Written as DNA, the CDR3 is TGTGCCAGCAGTTTGGGCACCTCTAACTATGGCTACACCTTC.

This clone was observed once. The chain combines TRBV11-2 with TRBJ2-3; TRBD2 matches 8 bases. The germline CDR1 and CDR2 sequences are SGHAT and FQNNGV. Trimming took 1 base from V and 8 from J; bases not matched to a gene: 8. CDR3 length: 15 amino acids. The CDR3 coding sequence is TGTGCCAGCAGCTTAGGAGGGACTAGGAGGCCTACGCAGTATTTT. This codes for CASSLGGTRRPTQYF.

V and J are TRBV10-3 and TRBJ2-7; the D is unclear. Germline-derived CDR1 and CDR2 are ENHRY and SYGVKD. This CDR3 region has 14 residues. V shed 4 bases and J shed 1 base, with 11 bases lying between them. The CDR3 region has the DNA TGTGCCATCAGTGTTTCGACATCGTCCTACGAGCAGTACTTC. This encodes CAISVSTSSYEQYF.

V and J are TRBV30 and TRBJ2-7, with D uncertain. The CDR3 length is 12 residues. Trimming cost V 0 bases and J 2 bases, with 5 bases left between them. The germline CDR1 and CDR2 sequences are GTSNPN and SVGIG (reference sequence). The CDR3 here is CAWSVSTYEQYF. The CDR3 region has the DNA TGTGCCTGGAGTGTTTCAACCTACGAGCAGTACTTC.

The chain joins TRBV6-4 to TRBJ1-1; D gene unclear. CDR1 is MRHNA and CDR2 is SNTAGT in the germline V gene. The CDR3 consists of 14 residues. The ends were cut back, 0 bases at V and 1 base at J, with 6 bases in the middle. The CDR3: CASSDSNRNTEAFF. The DNA of the CDR3 is TGTGCCAGCAGTGACTCGAACAGGAACACTGAAGCTTTCTTT.

The chain is built from TRBV6-6 and TRBJ2-7, with 12 bases identical to TRBD2. The germline V gene encodes CDR1 MNHNY and CDR2 SVGAGI (reference sequence). The CDR3 totals 18 residues. With 5 bases clipped from V and 3 bases from J, the junction kept 14 bases outside the gene matches. CDR3 DNA: TGTGCCAGCAGTCACCCGACTAGCGGGGGACCCTACCACTACGAGCAGTACTTC. Translation: CASSHPTSGGPYHYEQYF.

This clone has just a few counts. The chain links TRBV20-1 to TRBJ1-5, with a possible D match to TRBD1 (6 bases). The V end was cut by 3 bases, the J end by 2 bases, with 14 bases between. The CDR3 length is 15 residues. The germline gives CDR1 DFQATT, CDR2 SNEGSKA (reference sequence). The DNA for the CDR3 is TGCAGTGCTAGTTGGGGGGGGCGCGGCAATCAGCCCCAGCATTTT. It is translated as CSASWGGRGNQPQHF.

The genes are TRBV9 and TRBJ2-2; TRBD2 matches 7 bases. In germline, CDR1 is SGDLS, CDR2 YYNGEE. V was pared by 4 bases and J by 4 bases, with 10 bases of the junction left unmatched. The CDR3 has 16 amino acids. The CDR3 DNA is TGTGCCAGCAGCCCCCATGGCCTAGCGGCCACCGGGGAGCTGTTTTTT. It encodes CASSPHGLAATGELFF.

CDR3 nucleotides: TGTGCCAGCAGCCCTTATGAGCGGGACTCCAATGAGCAGTTCTTC. As protein: CASSPYERDSNEQFF. The V and J genes are TRBV3-1 (or the pseudogene TRBV3-2) and TRBJ2-1, with TRBD2 matching over 7 bases. V shed 4 bases, J shed 6 bases, and the junction held 9 bases outside the gene matches. This CDR3 has 15 residues. Germline lookup yields CDR1 LGHDT and CDR2 YNNKEL (reference sequence).

This rearrangement joins TRBV12-3 or TRBV12-4 to TRBJ1-1; 7 bases agree with TRBD1. The CDR3 is 13 residues long. The V and J ends lost 2 bases and 8 bases, in that order; junction bases with no gene match: 5. The CDR3 DNA sequence: TGTGCCAGCAGTTTACAGGGGGTACTGGAAGCTTTCTTT. This sequence encodes CASSLQGVLEAFF.

In the case of this clone: It is likely a read error, because the conserved phenylalanine at the end of the CDR3 is missing. Because the CDR3's place on the DNA is in doubt, the DNA is left out and the CDR3 is given as listed by TCRdb. The rearrangement uses TRBV30 and TRBJ2-3; no check of the table's D call, TRBD2, against the DNA was made. Germline CDR1 is GTSNPN and CDR2 is SVGIG (reference sequence). Inclusive of both ends, the CDR3 amounts to 14 amino acids. This CDR3 reads CAWSVPGLAGSGNI.

A single count supports this clone. V gene TRBV28 combines with J gene TRBJ2-1, with TRBD1 matching 7 bases. Trimming took 7 bases from V and 5 from J; bases not matched to a gene: 11. Germline CDR1 is MDHEN and CDR2 is SYDVKM. There are 15 residues in the CDR3. CDR3 DNA: TGTGCCAGCAATTACCCCGGGACAGCTGACAATGAGCAGTTCTTC. It specifies CASNYPGTADNEQFF.

The chain has TRBV5-1 and TRBJ1-2; possible D gene TRBD1, 6 bases. The CDR3 consists of 15 residues. Trimming shortened V by 0 bases and J by 8 bases, and 17 bases separated the two germline ends. CDR1 is SGHRS and CDR2 is YFSETQ in the germline V gene. CDR3 sequence: CASSLERMGDNGYTF. For the CDR3, the DNA is TGCGCCAGCAGCTTGGAACGAATGGGGGACAACGGCTACACCTTC.

The V gene is TRBV24-1, the J gene TRBJ2-3, with 9 bases aligning to TRBD2. V gave up 0 bases and J gave up 6 bases; unmatched junction bases: 6. Germline-derived CDR1 and CDR2 are KGHDR and SFDVKD. The CDR3 is 16 amino acids. CDR3 protein: CATSDLAGGRYDTQYF. Written as DNA, the CDR3 is TGTGCCACCAGTGATTTGGCGGGAGGGCGGTATGATACGCAGTATTTT.

This chain joins TRBV28 and TRBJ1-4; TRBD1 is a possible D gene (6 bases). This CDR3 comprises 14 residues. The V gene lost 3 bases and the J gene lost 10 bases, with 15 bases spanning the gap. From germline, CDR1 is MDHEN and CDR2 SYDVKM. CDR3 sequence: CASSFLRGTPKLFF. The CDR3, as DNA: TGTGCCAGCAGTTTTCTCAGGGGTACGCCAAAACTGTTTTTT.

The genes are TRBV11-3 and TRBJ2-1; the D gene is possibly TRBD1 (6 bases). V was cut by 0 bases and J by 5 bases, with 20 bases left in between. The length of the CDR3 is 18 residues. Germline V gene sequence: CDR1 SGHNT, CDR2 YENEEA. CDR3 DNA: TGTGCCAGCAGCTTAGATACTGGGGGCACAGGGTTAAACAATGAGCAGTTCTTC. It specifies CASSLDTGGTGLNNEQFF.

The rearrangement links TRBV2 to TRBJ2-3, with D possibly being TRBD2 (6 bases). The CDR3 length is 14 residues. The ends were cut back, 11 bases at V and 0 bases at J, with 15 bases in the middle. CDR1 and CDR2 (germline): SNHLY, FYNNEI. This CDR3 is CAQGGGISTDTQYF. The CDR3, as DNA: TGTGCCCAGGGCGGAGGGATTAGCACAGATACGCAGTATTTT. Variable domain in full (rest from reference TRBV2 and TRBJ2-3): EPEVTQTPSHQVTQMGQEVILRCVPISNHLYFYWYRQILGQKVEFLVSFYNNEISEKSEIFDDQFSVERPDGSNFTLKIRSTKLEDSAMYFCAQGGGISTDTQYFGPGTRLTVL.

J is TRBJ2-6 and V is TRBV5-1; 10 bases match TRBD1. J lost 2 bases, V lost 0 bases, and 2 bases had no gene match. This CDR3 contains 17 residues. Germline CDR1 is SGHRS and CDR2 is YFSETQ. CDR3 region: CASSLGQGATGANVLTF. CDR3 coding DNA: TGCGCCAGCAGCTTGGGACAGGGGGCGACTGGGGCCAACGTCCTGACTTTC.

The CDR3 nucleotides read TGTGCCAGTCATTCGGCAGGAAGCACAGATACGCAGTATTTT. This encodes CASHSAGSTDTQYF. This chain joins TRBV3-1 (or the pseudogene TRBV3-2) and TRBJ2-3; D not resolved. The CDR3 has 14 amino acids. With 9 bases removed from V and 0 bases from J, the gap between germline ends came to 13 bases. The germline V gene encodes CDR1 LGHDT and CDR2 YNNKEL (reference sequence).

This chain links TRBV2 with TRBJ2-2; 7 bases map to TRBD1. The CDR3 is made up of 16 amino acids. Germline CDR1 SNHLY, CDR2 FYNNEI. Unmatched junction bases numbered 8, after V lost 3 bases and J lost 4 bases. The CDR3 sequence: CASSDFGTAFTGELFF. The CDR3 nucleotides read TGTGCCAGCAGTGATTTCGGGACAGCCTTCACCGGGGAGCTGTTTTTT.

The chain joins TRBV5-1 to TRBJ1-4; a possible D gene is TRBD1 (6 bases). This CDR3 contains 14 residues. Trimming cost V 2 bases and J 3 bases, with 8 bases left between them. Germline V gene data show CDR1 as SGHRS and CDR2 as YFSETQ. The CDR3 DNA is TGCGCCAGCAGCTTACAGGGTTCTAATGAAAAACTGTTTTTT. Residues: CASSLQGSNEKLFF.

V and J are TRBV21-1 and TRBJ1-2; the D segment call TRBD1 is taken from the table without a DNA check. TRBV21-1 is labeled a pseudogene. The CDR3 covers 17 residues. The DNA for the CDR3 is TGTGCCAGCAGCAAAAGAGTTAGGGACAGGGGGAACTATGGCTACACCTTC. Its translation: CASSKRVRDRGNYGYTF.

The CDR3 reads CASTNDRGGGNTIYF. The CDR3 coding sequence is TGTGCCAGCACCAACGACAGGGGTGGTGGAAACACCATATATTTT. The chain recombines TRBV2 with TRBJ1-3; 8 bases match TRBD1. Per the germline V gene, CDR1 is SNHLY and CDR2 is FYNNEI. V dropped 7 bases and J dropped 3; count of bases not matched to a gene: 8. This CDR3 has 15 amino acids. Looking up the rest from reference TRBV2 and TRBJ1-3 gives the full variable domain: EPEVTQTPSHQVTQMGQEVILRCVPISNHLYFYWYRQILGQKVEFLVSFYNNEISEKSEIFDDQFSVERPDGSNFTLKIRSTKLEDSAMYFCASTNDRGGGNTIYFGEGSWLTVV.